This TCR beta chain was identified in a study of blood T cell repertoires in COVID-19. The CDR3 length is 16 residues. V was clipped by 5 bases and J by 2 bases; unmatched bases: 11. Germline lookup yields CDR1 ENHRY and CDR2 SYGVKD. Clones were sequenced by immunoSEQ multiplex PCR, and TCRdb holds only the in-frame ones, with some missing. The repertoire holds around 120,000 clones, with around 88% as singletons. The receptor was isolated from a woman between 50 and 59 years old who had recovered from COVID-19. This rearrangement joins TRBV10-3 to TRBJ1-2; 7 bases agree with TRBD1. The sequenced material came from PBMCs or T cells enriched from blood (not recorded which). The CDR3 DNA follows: TGTGCCATCAGTCTTTGGGGTACAGGGGCCAACTATGGCTACACCTTC. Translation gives CAISLWGTGANYGYTF.